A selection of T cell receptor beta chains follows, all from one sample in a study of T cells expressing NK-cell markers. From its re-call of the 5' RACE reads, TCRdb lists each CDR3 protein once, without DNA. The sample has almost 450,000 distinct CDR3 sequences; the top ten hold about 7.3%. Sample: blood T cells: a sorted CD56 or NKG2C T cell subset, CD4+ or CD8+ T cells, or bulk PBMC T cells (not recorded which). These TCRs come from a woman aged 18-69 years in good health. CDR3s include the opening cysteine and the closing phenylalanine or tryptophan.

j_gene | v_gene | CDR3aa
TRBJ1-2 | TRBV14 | CASSKTGSESNYGYTF
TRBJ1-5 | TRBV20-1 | CSAKRAGSNQPQHF
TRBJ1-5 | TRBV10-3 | CAISDGNQPQHF
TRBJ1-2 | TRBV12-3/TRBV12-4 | CASSSARQGANYGYTF
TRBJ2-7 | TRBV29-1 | CSATREVVSSYEQYF
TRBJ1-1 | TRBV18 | CASSPPGRDRENSNTEAFF
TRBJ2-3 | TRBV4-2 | CASSLRQRVIGTDTQYF
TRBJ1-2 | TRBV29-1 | CSVVRQGAGGYTF
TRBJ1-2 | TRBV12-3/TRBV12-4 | CASSLWQTGYTF
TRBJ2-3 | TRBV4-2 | CASSQEDQGTDTQYF
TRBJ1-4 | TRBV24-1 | CATSDLGRINEKLFF
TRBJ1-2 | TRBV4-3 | CASSQDSGDGYTF
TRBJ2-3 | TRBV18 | CASSPLADTQYF
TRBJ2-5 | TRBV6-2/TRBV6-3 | CASSYHQGLAETQYF
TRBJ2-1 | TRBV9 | CASSVAALAGDRYNEQFF
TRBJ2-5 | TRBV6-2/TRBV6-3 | CASSYSPKYQETQYF
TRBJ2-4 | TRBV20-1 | CSARREIGLPKNIQYF
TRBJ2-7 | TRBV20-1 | CSATSSYEQYF
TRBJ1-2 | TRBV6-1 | CASSLSGTGSFGYTF
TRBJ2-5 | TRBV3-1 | CASTLSGGGAETQYF
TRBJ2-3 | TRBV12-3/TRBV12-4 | CASSLTLGQGGTDTQYF
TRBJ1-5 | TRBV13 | CASSLGLGDIRDQPQHF
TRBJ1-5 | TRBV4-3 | CASSQDYTWPGNQPQHF
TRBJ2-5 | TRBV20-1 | CSARDLSQETQYF
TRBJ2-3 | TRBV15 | CATSRAEDTQYF
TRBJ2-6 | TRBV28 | CATGRTISGANVLTF
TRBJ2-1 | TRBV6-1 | CASRRTGSGDNEQFF
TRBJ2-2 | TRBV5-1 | CASRGAADAGELFF
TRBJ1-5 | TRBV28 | CASNTDQPQHF
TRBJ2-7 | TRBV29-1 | CSAVGATYEQYF
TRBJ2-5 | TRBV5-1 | CASSLQSDSEETQYF
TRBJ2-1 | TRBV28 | CASSEWTSEHNEQFF
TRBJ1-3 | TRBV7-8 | CASSLGWTEKGNTIYF
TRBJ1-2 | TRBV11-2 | CASSLVDGANYGYTF
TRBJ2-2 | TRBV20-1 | CSSTSGVTGELFF
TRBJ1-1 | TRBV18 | CASSLAMVRAEAFF
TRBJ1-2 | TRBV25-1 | CASSDPGDSYGYTF
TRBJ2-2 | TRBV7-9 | CASSPPTYPGDTGELFF
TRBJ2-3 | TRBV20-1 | CSARDSSRDTQYF
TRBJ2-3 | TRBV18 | CASSPGQRLSTDTQYF
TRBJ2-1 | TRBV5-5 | CASSPSTSSYNEQFF
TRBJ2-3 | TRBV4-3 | CASSQGPGGSTDTQYF